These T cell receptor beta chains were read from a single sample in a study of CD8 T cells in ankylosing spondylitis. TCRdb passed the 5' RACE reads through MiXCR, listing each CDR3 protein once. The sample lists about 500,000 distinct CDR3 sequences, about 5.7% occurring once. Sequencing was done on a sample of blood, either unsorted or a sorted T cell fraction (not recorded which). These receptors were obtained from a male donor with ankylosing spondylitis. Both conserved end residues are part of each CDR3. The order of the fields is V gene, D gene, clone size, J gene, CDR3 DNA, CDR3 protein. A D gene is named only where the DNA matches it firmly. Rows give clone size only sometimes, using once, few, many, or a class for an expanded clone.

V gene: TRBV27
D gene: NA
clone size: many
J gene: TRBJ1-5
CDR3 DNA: TGTGCCAGCGGTCTTGGACGGGAGGGATACCAGCCCCAGCATTTT
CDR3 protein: CASGLGREGYQPQHF

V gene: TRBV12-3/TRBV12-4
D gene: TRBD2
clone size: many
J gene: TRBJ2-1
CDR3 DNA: TGTGCCAGCAGTTTGATGGGAGGGGACAATGAGCAGTTCTTC
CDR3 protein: CASSLMGGDNEQFF

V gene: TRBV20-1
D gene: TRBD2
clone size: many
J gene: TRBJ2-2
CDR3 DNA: TGCAGTGCGCCGGGACTAGCGGGAGGTTTTGCCGGGGAGCTGTTTTTT
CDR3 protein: CSAPGLAGGFAGELFF

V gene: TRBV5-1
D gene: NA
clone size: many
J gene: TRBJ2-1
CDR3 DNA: TGCGCCAGCAGATCTGAGGTGGGGAATGAGCAGTTCTTC
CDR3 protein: CASRSEVGNEQFF

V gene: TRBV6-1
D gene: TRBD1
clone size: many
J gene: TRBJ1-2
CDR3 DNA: TGTGCCAGCAGTAGGAGGGACAGGGGATATGGCTACACCTTC
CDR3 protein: CASSRRDRGYGYTF

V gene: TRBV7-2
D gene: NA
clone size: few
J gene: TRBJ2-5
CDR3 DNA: TGTGCCAGCAGCCCCGGGACCTCAACCACGGAGACCCAGTACTTC
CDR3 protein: CASSPGTSTTETQYF

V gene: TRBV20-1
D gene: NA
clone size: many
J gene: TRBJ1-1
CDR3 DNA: TGCAGTGCTAGAGGGTCGGGGGCCAACACTGAAGCTTTCTTT
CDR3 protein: CSARGSGANTEAFF

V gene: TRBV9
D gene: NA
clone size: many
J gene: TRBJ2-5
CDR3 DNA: TGTGCCAGCAACCTGGACACGAACCAAGAGACCCAGTACTTC
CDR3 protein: CASNLDTNQETQYF

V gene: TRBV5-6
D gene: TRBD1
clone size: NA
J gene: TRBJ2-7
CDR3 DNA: TGTGCCAGCAGCTCTGCTGAATACGGGACAGAGCGATACGAGCAGTACTTC
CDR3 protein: CASSSAEYGTERYEQYF

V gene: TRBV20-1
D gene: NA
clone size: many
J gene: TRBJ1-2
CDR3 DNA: TGCAGTGCCGGGGGGGTTAACTATGGCTACACCTTC
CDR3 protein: CSAGGVNYGYTF

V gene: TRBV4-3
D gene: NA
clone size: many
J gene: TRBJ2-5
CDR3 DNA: TGCGCCAGCAGCCAACCCCCCGGGGAGACCCAGTACTTC
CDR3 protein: CASSQPPGETQYF

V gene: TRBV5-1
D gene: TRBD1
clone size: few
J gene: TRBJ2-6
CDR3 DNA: TGCGCCAGCGGAGTCGGGGACAGGGGATTTCCTGGGGCCAACGTCCTGACTTTC
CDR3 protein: CASGVGDRGFPGANVLTF

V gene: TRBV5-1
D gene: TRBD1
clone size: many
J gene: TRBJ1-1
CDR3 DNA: TGCGCCAGCAGCTCCGGACAGGGGAACACTGAAGCTTTCTTT
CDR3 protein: CASSSGQGNTEAFF

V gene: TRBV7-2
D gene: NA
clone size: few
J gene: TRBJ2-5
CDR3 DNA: TGTGCCAGCAACCGTCTGGGGCAGCAAGAGACCCAGTACTTC
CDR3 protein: CASNRLGQQETQYF

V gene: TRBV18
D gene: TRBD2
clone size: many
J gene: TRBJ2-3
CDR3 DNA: TGTGCCAGCTCAAGACTAGCGGGAGGGCCTAGCACAGATACGCAGTATTTT
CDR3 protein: CASSRLAGGPSTDTQYF

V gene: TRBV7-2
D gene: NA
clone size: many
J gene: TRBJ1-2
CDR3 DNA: TGTGCCAGCAGCTTAGATGGGGGAGGCTATGGCTACACCTTC
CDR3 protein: CASSLDGGGYGYTF

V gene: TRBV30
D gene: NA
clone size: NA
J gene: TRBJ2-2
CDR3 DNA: TGTGCCTGGAGTAGACAAGTAGGCGGGGAGCTGTTTTTT
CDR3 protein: CAWSRQVGGELFF

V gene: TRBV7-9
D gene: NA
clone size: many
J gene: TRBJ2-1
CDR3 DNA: TGTGCCAGCAGCTTACCGGGGTTGAATGAGCAGTTCTTC
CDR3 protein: CASSLPGLNEQFF

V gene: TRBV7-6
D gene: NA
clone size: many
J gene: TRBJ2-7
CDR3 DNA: TGTGCCAGCAGCTTAGTCCTGGGGGAGCAGTACTTC
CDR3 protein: CASSLVLGEQYF

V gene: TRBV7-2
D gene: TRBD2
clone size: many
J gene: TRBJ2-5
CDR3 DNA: TGTGCCAGCGGGAGGGCGACTGAAGAGACCCAGTACTTC
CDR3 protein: CASGRATEETQYF

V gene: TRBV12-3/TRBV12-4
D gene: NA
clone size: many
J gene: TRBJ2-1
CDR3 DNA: TGTGCCAGCAGTCCGGGTAATGAGCAGTTCTTC
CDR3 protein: CASSPGNEQFF

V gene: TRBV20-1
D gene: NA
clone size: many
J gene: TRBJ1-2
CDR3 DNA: TGCAGTGCTTTCAGGGACGCCCGTGGCTACACCTTC
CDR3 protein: CSAFRDARGYTF

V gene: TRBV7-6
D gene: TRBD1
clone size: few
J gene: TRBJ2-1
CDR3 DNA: TGTGCCAGCAGCGCCCCGGCCGGGACAGGGAGGAATGAGCAGTTCTTC
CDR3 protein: CASSAPAGTGRNEQFF

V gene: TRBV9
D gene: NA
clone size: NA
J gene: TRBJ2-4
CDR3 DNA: TGTGCCAGCAGCCCCTCGATGGGTTCAGCCAAAAACATTCAGTACTTC
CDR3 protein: CASSPSMGSAKNIQYF

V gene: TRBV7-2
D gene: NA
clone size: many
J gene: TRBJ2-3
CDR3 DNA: TGTGCCAGCAGCTTAATTCAGGGCTGGGGCACAGATACGCAGTATTTT
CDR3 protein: CASSLIQGWGTDTQYF

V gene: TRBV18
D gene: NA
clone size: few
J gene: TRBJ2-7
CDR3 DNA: TGTGCCAGCAAAATTGACAAAACCTACGAGCAGTACTTC
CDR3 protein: CASKIDKTYEQYF

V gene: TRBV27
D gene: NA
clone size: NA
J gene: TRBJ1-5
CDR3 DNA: TGTGCCAGCAGTTTCTTCTATAGCAATCAGCCCCAGCATTTT
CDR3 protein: CASSFFYSNQPQHF

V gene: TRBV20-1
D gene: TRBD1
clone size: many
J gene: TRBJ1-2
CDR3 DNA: TGCAGTGCGACCCAGGGACAGGGCTATGGCTACACCTTC
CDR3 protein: CSATQGQGYGYTF

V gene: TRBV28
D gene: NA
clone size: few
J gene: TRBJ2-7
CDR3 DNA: TGTGCCAGCGTTCAGGGTTCCAACTACGAGCAGTACTTC
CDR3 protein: CASVQGSNYEQYF

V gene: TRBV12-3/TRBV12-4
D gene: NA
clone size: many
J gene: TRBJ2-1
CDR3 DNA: TGTGCCAGCAGCCATGGGGGCAGAGCCTACAATGAGCAGTTCTTC
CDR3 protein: CASSHGGRAYNEQFF

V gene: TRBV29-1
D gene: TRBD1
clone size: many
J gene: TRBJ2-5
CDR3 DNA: TGCAGCGTTGTTCCGGGACAGGGGTTAGTGGAGACCCAGTACTTC
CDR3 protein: CSVVPGQGLVETQYF

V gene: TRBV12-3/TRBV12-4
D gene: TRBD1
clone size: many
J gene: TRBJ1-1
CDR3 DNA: TGTGCCAGCAGCAGGGGGGAGGGCACTGAAGCTTTCTTT
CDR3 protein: CASSRGEGTEAFF

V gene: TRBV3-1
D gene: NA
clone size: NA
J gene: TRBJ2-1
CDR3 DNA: TGTGCCAGCAGCCCATCCTGGTCCTACAATGAGCAGTTCTTC
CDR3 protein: CASSPSWSYNEQFF

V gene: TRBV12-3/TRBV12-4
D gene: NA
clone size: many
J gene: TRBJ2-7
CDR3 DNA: TGTGCCAGCAGTTCATACTGGGACACTTCATGCGAGCAGTACTTC
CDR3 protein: CASSSYWDTSCEQYF